This paragraph reports one T cell receptor (beta chain). This sample includes further DNA sequences coding for the same CDR3. This specimen belongs to a study of OX40 agonist ivuxolimab in advanced cancers. Data came from immunoSEQ multiplex PCR; TCRdb stores just in-frame clones and leaves some out. The table lists approximately 41,000 clones, around four fifths of them singletons. Trimming took 1 base from V and 0 from J, leaving 9 bases between them. This CDR3 contains 16 residues. The germline CDR1 and CDR2 sequences are SGHNT and YENEEA. V gene TRBV11-3 combines with J gene TRBJ1-4; D ambiguous. This specimen was CD4+ or CD8+ T cells sorted from blood, taken in a trial of the OX40 agonist ivuxolimab. The TCR sequence derives from an adult with an advanced solid tumor such as melanoma, head and neck, liver or kidney cancer. CDR3 coding DNA: TGTGCCAGCAGCTTAGGAGGGATAGCAACTAATGAAAAACTGTTTTTT. Protein: CASSLGGIATNEKLFF.